The 25 T cell receptor beta chains below all came from one sample that was sequenced in a study of blood T cell repertoires in COVID-19 (dated by TCRdb to between 2020 and 2021). Library preparation employed the immunoSEQ multiplex PCR assay. TCRdb holds this immuneACCESS table with in-frame rearrangements only. Some clones are missing; in checked studies, unresolved V genes explain under half, and the rest has no known cause. In all, the sample holds about 110,000 clones, and approximately 90% of those were seen once. In total, the top ten clones hold roughly 1.2% of the sample. Sequenced input: peripheral blood. These receptors were collected from a woman aged 25 to 45 with acute or convalescent COVID-19.

A single count supports this clone. The V and J genes are TRBV6-5 and TRBJ1-1; no definite D call. The V and J ends lost 6 bases and 2 bases respectively, with 16 bases between them. The germline CDR1 and CDR2 sequences are MNHEY and SVGAGI. The CDR3 loop spans 15 amino acids. The CDR3 reads CASRPGSRDNTEAFF. DNA for the CDR3: TGTGCCAGCAGACCCGGGAGCCGAGATAACACTGAAGCTTTCTTT.

The chain employs TRBV5-1 and TRBJ2-1, with 8 bases fitting TRBD1. Germline-derived CDR1 and CDR2 are SGHRS and YFSETQ. J lost 7 bases, V lost 5 bases, and 8 bases had no gene match. The CDR3 covers 14 residues. Written as DNA, the CDR3 is TGCGCCAGCAGGGTAAATCAGGGGGCGAATGAGCAGTTCTTC. Its translation: CASRVNQGANEQFF.

This chain connects TRBV4-1 to TRBJ2-1; D possibly corresponds to TRBD2 (7 bases). CDR3 length equals 15 residues. Deletions cut 2 bases from V and 7 bases from J, with 15 bases between. CDR1 is MGHRA and CDR2 is YSYEKL in the germline V gene. The CDR3 sequence is CASSQSLRGGNEQFF. The DNA of the CDR3 is TGCGCCAGCAGCCAATCCTTGAGGGGGGGTAATGAGCAGTTCTTC.

This chain links TRBV19 with TRBJ1-4; D is possibly TRBD1 (6 bases). The CDR3 has 16 residues. Per germline, CDR1 LNHDA and CDR2 SQIVND (reference sequence). V was shortened by 7 bases and J by 5 bases, with 20 bases between the two germline ends. The CDR3 spells CASNDRGGSTNEKLFF. The CDR3, as DNA: TGTGCCAGTAACGATAGGGGGGGCAGTACCAATGAAAAACTGTTTTTT.

CDR3 in amino acids: CASSQEGAGGNTDTQYF. The CDR3 nucleotides are TGTGCCAGCAGCCAGGAAGGGGCGGGAGGTAACACAGATACGCAGTATTTT. This chain uses TRBV11-2 with TRBJ2-3; TRBD2 matches at 8 bases. The CDR3 is 17 residues long. The V segment lost 5 bases and the J segment 2 bases; nucleotides outside the gene matches: 12. CDR1 and CDR2 (germline): SGHAT, FQNNGV.

V is TRBV7-2 and J is TRBJ1-1; TRBD1 agrees at 8 bases. This CDR3 is built from 16 residues. Trimming cost V 6 bases and J 6 bases; bases outside gene matches: 15. Germline V gene lookup returns CDR1 SGHTA and CDR2 FQGNSA. The CDR3 sequence is CASRSGTDRGFAEAFF. The DNA of the CDR3 is TGTGCCAGCAGATCAGGAACTGACAGGGGTTTCGCTGAAGCTTTCTTT. Based on the CDR3 plus reference TRBV7-2 and TRBJ1-1, the full variable domain is GAGVSQSPSNKVTEKGKDVELRCDPISGHTALYWYRQSLGQGLEFLIYFQGNSAPDKSGLPSDRFSAERTGGSVSTLTIQRTQQEDSAVYLCASRSGTDRGFAEAFFGQGTRLTVV.

The chain joins TRBV5-4 to TRBJ2-2, with D tentatively TRBD1 (5 bases). The V and J ends lost 4 bases and 3 bases respectively, with 7 bases between them. Per germline, CDR1 SGHNT and CDR2 YYREEE (reference sequence). The CDR3 has 13 amino acids. In DNA form, the CDR3 reads TGTGCCAGCAGCGGGGCATACACCGGGGAGCTGTTTTTT. Its translation is CASSGAYTGELFF.

The V and J genes are TRBV29-1 and TRBJ2-7; tentative D call: TRBD2 (5 bases). The CDR3 sequence is 14 residues long. Trimming stripped 1 base from V and 1 base from J, with 11 bases between. Germline CDR1 and CDR2: SQVTM and ANQGSEA. The CDR3 loop is CSVEGAGGSYEQYF. As DNA, the CDR3 is TGCAGCGTTGAAGGGGCGGGCGGGTCCTACGAGCAGTACTTC.

The chain employs TRBV10-1 and TRBJ2-5, with D maybe TRBD1 (6 bases). V was trimmed by 6 bases and J by 5 bases, leaving 16 bases between them. Looked up from germline, CDR1 is WNHNN and CDR2 is SYGVQD (reference sequence). The CDR3 sequence is 14 residues long. CDR3 region: CASSQGGTPETQYF. In DNA, the CDR3 is TGCGCCAGCAGCCAAGGGGGTACCCCCGAGACCCAGTACTTC.

The gene calls are TRBV18 and TRBJ1-6, with TRBD1 matching 10 bases. Germline CDR1 KGHSH, CDR2 LQKENI. The CDR3 is 15 amino acids. The V segment lost 3 bases and the J segment 7 bases; nucleotides outside the gene matches: 3. Written as DNA, the CDR3 is TGTGCCAGCTCACCCAGGGGACAGGGGAATTCACCCCTCCACTTT. This encodes CASSPRGQGNSPLHF.

Written as DNA, the CDR3 is TGCGCCAGCAGCCTCAAGGCCCCAGGGGAAGAGACCCAGTACTTC. Residues: CASSLKAPGEETQYF. The rearrangement uses TRBV4-1 and TRBJ2-5; D perhaps matches TRBD1 (6 bases). Per the germline V gene, CDR1 is MGHRA and CDR2 is YSYEKL. With 4 bases removed from V and 3 bases from J, the gap between germline ends came to 15 bases. This CDR3 has 15 residues.

The V call is TRBV28, the J call TRBJ1-2; possibly TRBD1 for D (6 bases). The CDR3 has 13 amino acids. Germline assignment: CDR1 MDHEN and CDR2 SYDVKM. V dropped 4 bases and J dropped 4 bases, with 10 bases sitting between them. The CDR3 nucleotides are TGTGCCAGCAGTTGGGGACACTTCTATGGCTACACCTTC. Translated: CASSWGHFYGYTF.

This clone has a handful of counts. This rearrangement joins TRBV9 to TRBJ1-2; 7 bases map to TRBD1. The germline V gene has CDR1 SGDLS and CDR2 YYNGEE. With 3 bases clipped from V and 7 bases from J, the junction kept 12 bases outside the gene matches. The CDR3 loop spans 15 amino acids. CDR3 sequence reads: CASSGAGTGESGYTF. CDR3 bases: TGTGCCAGCAGCGGAGCAGGAACAGGGGAAAGTGGCTACACCTTC.

This chain links TRBV4-2 with TRBJ2-3, with 7 nucleotides matching TRBD2. This CDR3 is built from 15 residues. Losses at the gene ends were 3 bases for V and 2 bases for J; bases not matched to a gene: 5. CDR1 LGHNA and CDR2 YNFKEQ come from the germline V gene. CDR3 in DNA: TGTGCCAGCAGCCACGAGAGCGGGGCCACAGATACGCAGTATTTT. Its translation: CASSHESGATDTQYF.

The J gene is TRBJ2-1, the V gene TRBV29-1; D gene unclear. CDR1 is SQVTM and CDR2 is ANQGSEA in the germline V gene. This CDR3 is built from 13 residues. The ends were cut back, 1 base at V and 6 bases at J, with 10 bases in the middle. The CDR3 is CSVEALSGNEQFF. CDR3 sequence (DNA): TGCAGCGTTGAAGCCCTATCGGGCAATGAGCAGTTCTTC.

This clone was picked up one time. The chain uses TRBV4-1 and TRBJ1-2; TRBD1 matches at 7 bases. CDR3 length: 16 amino acids. Germline CDR1 and CDR2: MGHRA and YSYEKL. The V gene end was trimmed by 3 bases and the J gene end by 2 bases; junction bases not matched to a gene: 9. The CDR3 DNA sequence: TGCGCCAGCAGCCACCCATCGACAGGGAGAAACTATGGCTACACCTTC. Translation gives CASSHPSTGRNYGYTF.

The V call is TRBV5-1, the J call TRBJ2-3; D is unclear. Germline-derived CDR1 and CDR2 are SGHRS and YFSETQ. The V and J ends lost 4 bases and 7 bases respectively, with 19 bases between them. This CDR3 comprises 15 residues. The chain's CDR3 is CASSRRLSHEYTQYF. As DNA, the CDR3 is TGCGCCAGCAGCCGCCGTCTTTCTCACGAGTATACGCAGTATTTT.

The V call is TRBV27, the J call TRBJ1-2, with 10 positions matching TRBD1. CDR1 is MNHEY and CDR2 is SMNVEV in the germline V gene (reference sequence). With V trimmed by 7 bases and J by 8 bases, 16 bases remained unmatched. CDR3 length: 16 amino acids. The CDR3: CASTPTPTGGAIGYTF. The CDR3 DNA reads as TGTGCCAGCACACCAACCCCGACAGGGGGCGCGATCGGCTACACCTTC.

The chain couples TRBV6-5 to TRBJ2-7; TRBD1 matches 7 bases. From germline, CDR1 is MNHEY and CDR2 SVGAGI. Germline trimming cut 0 bases from V and 6 bases from J; bases unmatched to any gene: 2. The CDR3 consists of 13 residues. The chain's CDR3 is CASSYSTGFEQYF. CDR3 in DNA: TGTGCCAGCAGTTACTCGACAGGGTTCGAGCAGTACTTC.

V is TRBV9 and J is TRBJ1-5; 7 bases match TRBD1. V dropped 5 bases and J dropped 4; count of bases not matched to a gene: 6. CDR1 and CDR2 from the germline V gene are SGDLS and YYNGEE. The CDR3 is 14 amino acids. CDR3 residues: CASSSGQVNQPQHF. CDR3 in DNA: TGTGCCAGCAGTTCTGGACAGGTTAATCAGCCCCAGCATTTT.

The genes are TRBV7-7 and TRBJ2-2, with 9 bases that match TRBD1. From germline, CDR1 is SSHAT and CDR2 FNYEAQ (reference sequence). The V gene end was trimmed by 5 bases and the J gene end by 4 bases; junction bases not matched to a gene: 2. The CDR3 runs 14 residues. The chain's CDR3 is CASSTDRGTGELFF. The DNA of the CDR3 is TGTGCCAGCAGCACGGACAGGGGCACCGGGGAGCTGTTTTTT.

The chain combines TRBV28 with TRBJ2-1, with TRBD2 as a possible D gene (8 bases). This CDR3 is built from 21 residues. The germline V and J ends were trimmed by 7 bases and 1 base, with 32 bases remaining between them. CDR1 is MDHEN, CDR2 SYDVKM, per germline. Here the CDR3 reads CASIFRRGGTESFRSYNEQFF. CDR3 DNA sequence: TGTGCCAGCATCTTTCGACGGGGGGGGACAGAGTCTTTTAGGTCCTACAATGAGCAGTTCTTC.

V usage is TRBV9 and J usage is TRBJ1-1; D is undetermined. The CDR3 sequence is 15 residues long. Trimming shortened V by 0 bases and J by 2 bases, and 11 bases separated the two germline ends. Germline V lookup: CDR1 SGDLS, CDR2 YYNGEE. CDR3 sequence: CASSVVGSSNTEAFF. The CDR3 DNA is TGTGCCAGCAGCGTAGTGGGCAGTTCTAACACTGAAGCTTTCTTT.

The chain combines TRBV7-9 with TRBJ2-6; D is unresolved. The CDR3 is 15 amino acids. V lost 4 bases and J 3 bases, leaving 10 bases between the germline ends. Germline V gene lookup returns CDR1 SEHNR and CDR2 FQNEAQ (reference sequence). CDR3 nucleotides: TGTGCCAGCAGCTCCGGGTGGATTGGGGCCAACGTCCTGACTTTC. Translating gives CASSSGWIGANVLTF.

Notes on this clone: A clone one base away is much larger, so this may be a read error. The chain is built from TRBV7-2 and TRBJ2-3; possible D gene TRBD2, 5 bases. Germline lookup yields CDR1 SGHTA and CDR2 FQGNSA. The V gene lost 1 base and the J gene lost 1 base, with 6 bases spanning the gap. The CDR3 is 14 residues long. The CDR3 coding sequence is TGTGCCAGCAGCTTAGGGCGGGGCACAGATACGCAGTATTTT. Protein sequence: CASSLGRGTDTQYF.